This T cell receptor (beta chain) is from a study of T cells in Graves' hyperthyroidism and ophthalmopathy. Researchers amplified the TCR beta CDR3 regions from RNA transcripts. The primer set for the first-round RT-PCR of the TCR CDR3 was HTBI. TCRdb reanalysed the multiplex PCR reads using MiXCR and keeps one entry per CDR3 protein. The data contain fewer than 900,000 distinct CDR3 sequences, around 20% of them singletons. The germline V gene encodes CDR1 SGHTA and CDR2 FQGNSA. The J segment lost 5 bases and the V segment lost 4 bases, leaving 18 bases of the junction unmatched. The CDR3 totals 20 residues.

The source is a woman aged 45-59 years with Graves' hyperthyroidism that later progressed to Graves' ophthalmopathy. This rearrangement joins TRBV7-2 to TRBJ2-5; TRBD2 matches at 14 bases. The sequenced sample consisted of blood. The CDR3 loop reads CASSSPGQMIGLAGGETQYF. CDR3 nucleotides: TGTGCCAGCAGCTCCCCCGGGCAGATGATAGGACTAGCGGGAGGCGAGACCCAGTACTTC.